The 24 T cell receptor beta chains presented below share a single source sample, sequenced in a study of blood T cell repertoires in COVID-19. The table came from immunoSEQ multiplex PCR; TCRdb's copy has only in-frame clones and leaves some out. The sample holds 190,000 or so clones; about 88% are singletons and the top ten take 2.7%. The specimen sequenced was peripheral blood. The receptors here all came from a man between 35 and 55 years old with active or convalescent COVID-19.

DNA of the CDR3: TGTGCCAGCAGCGCAAGACAGGGGTTCGAGCAGTACTTC. Its translation is CASSARQGFEQYF. The rearrangement links TRBV9 to TRBJ2-7; 8 bases are shared with TRBD1. The CDR3 extends over 13 amino acids. The V gene end was trimmed by 3 bases and the J gene end by 6 bases; junction bases not matched to a gene: 5. Germline loops: CDR1 SGDLS, CDR2 YYNGEE.

The gene calls are TRBV30 and TRBJ1-2; the match to TRBD1 covers 9 bases. Germline assignment: CDR1 GTSNPN and CDR2 SVGIG (reference sequence). This CDR3 has 13 amino acids. V was pared by 4 bases and J by 10 bases, with 10 bases of the junction left unmatched. Here the CDR3 DNA reads TGTGCCTGGACGGGACAGGGTTTTTTTACCTACACCTTC. It yields the protein CAWTGQGFFTYTF.

The chain combines TRBV29-1 with TRBJ1-5, with D unresolved. Germline V gene data show CDR1 as SQVTM and CDR2 as ANQGSEA. V shed 7 bases and J shed 3 bases, with 16 bases lying between them. CDR3 length: 14 residues. The CDR3 reads CSATGSSPNQPQHF. In nucleotides, the CDR3 is TGCAGCGCCACGGGGTCCAGTCCCAATCAGCCCCAGCATTTT.

The chain recombines TRBV4-1 with TRBJ2-1; D is ambiguous. Trimming stripped 0 bases from V and 9 bases from J, with 9 bases between. The germline V gene encodes CDR1 MGHRA and CDR2 YSYEKL. CDR3 length equals 13 residues. The CDR3 is CASSQDKLVEQFF. CDR3 nucleotide sequence: TGCGCCAGCAGCCAAGATAAACTGGTTGAGCAGTTCTTC.

The V and J genes are TRBV28 and TRBJ2-7, with TRBD1 as a possible D gene (6 bases). The V end lost 5 bases, the J end lost 2 bases, and 10 bases lay between the germline ends. The CDR3 extends over 13 amino acids. The V gene's germline CDR1 is MDHEN and CDR2 SYDVKM. CDR3 amino acids: CASSTGSPYEQYF. DNA for the CDR3: TGTGCCAGCAGTACAGGGTCCCCCTACGAGCAGTACTTC. The variable domain in full, with the rest retrieved from reference TRBV28 and TRBJ2-7, is DVKVTQSSRYLVKRTGEKVFLECVQDMDHENMFWYRQDPGLGLRLIYFSYDVKMKEKGDIPEGYSVSREKKERFSLILESASTNQTSMYLCASSTGSPYEQYFGPGTRLTVT.

The V call is TRBV25-1, the J call TRBJ2-1, with 9 bases identical to TRBD2. CDR3 length equals 14 residues. The V and J ends lost 5 bases and 6 bases, in that order; junction bases with no gene match: 5. Germline values: CDR1 MGHDK, CDR2 SYGVNS. CDR3 bases: TGTGCCAGCAGTCAGAGCGGGGGGCCCAATGAGCAGTTCTTC. This codes for CASSQSGGPNEQFF. Together with reference TRBV25-1 and TRBJ2-1, the CDR3 gives the full variable domain: EADIYQTPRYLVIGTGKKITLECSQTMGHDKMYWYQQDPGMELHLIHYSYGVNSTEKGDLSSESTVSRIRTEHFPLTLESARPSHTSQYLCASSQSGGPNEQFFGPGTRLTVL.

This clone was seen a single time. This CDR3 reads CASKIEATNEKLFF. The CDR3 DNA follows: TGTGCCAGCAAAATAGAGGCAACTAATGAAAAACTGTTTTTT. The chain couples TRBV2 to TRBJ1-4; D unresolved. CDR3 size: 14 residues. V lost 7 bases and J lost 0, with 9 bases in between. Germline loops: CDR1 SNHLY, CDR2 FYNNEI.

CDR3 amino acids: CASSILQGLYGYTF. CDR3 nucleotide sequence: TGTGCCAGTAGTATCCTACAGGGGTTGTATGGCTACACCTTC. J is TRBJ1-2 and V is TRBV19, with TRBD1 identical over 7 bases. This CDR3 has 14 residues. Germline CDR1 is LNHDA and CDR2 is SQIVND (reference sequence). Losses at the gene ends were 3 bases for V and 5 bases for J; bases not matched to a gene: 6.

The chain joins TRBV4-1 to TRBJ2-7; 9 nucleotides agree with TRBD2. The germline V gene has CDR1 MGHRA and CDR2 YSYEKL. There are 15 residues in the CDR3. Trimming took 3 bases from V and 0 from J; bases not matched to a gene: 3. The chain's CDR3 is CASSQSGGLSYEQYF. DNA of the CDR3: TGCGCCAGCAGCCAGAGCGGGGGGCTCTCCTACGAGCAGTACTTC.

V usage is TRBV5-6 and J usage is TRBJ2-2; 12 nucleotides align to TRBD1. V dropped 5 bases and J dropped 6; count of bases not matched to a gene: 8. This CDR3 comprises 16 residues. CDR1 and CDR2 from the germline V gene are SGHDT and YYEEEE. The CDR3 region is CASSPRDRGLAGELFF. The CDR3 DNA reads TGTGCCAGCAGTCCCCGGGACAGGGGGCTTGCCGGGGAGCTGTTTTTT.

The chain links TRBV7-2 to TRBJ2-5; D ambiguous. The CDR3 spans 13 residues. The V end lost 2 bases, the J end lost 0 bases, and 4 bases lay between the germline ends. The germline V gene has CDR1 SGHTA and CDR2 FQGNSA. DNA for the CDR3: TGTGCCAGCAGCTTACTCTACCAAGAGACCCAGTACTTC. The encoded protein is CASSLLYQETQYF.

The chain carries TRBV2 and TRBJ1-1, with D hard to call. The CDR3 is made up of 12 amino acids. Germline assignment: CDR1 SNHLY and CDR2 FYNNEI. V lost 5 bases to trimming and J lost 0 bases, with 4 bases between them. CDR3 residues: CASSIMNTEAFF. In DNA, the CDR3 is TGTGCCAGCAGTATAATGAACACTGAAGCTTTCTTT.

The chain links TRBV10-2 to TRBJ2-3; 13 bases are shared with TRBD2. Germline V lookup: CDR1 WSHSY, CDR2 SAAADI. The CDR3 consists of 16 residues. With V trimmed by 4 bases and J by 6 bases, 7 bases remained unmatched. The CDR3, as DNA: TGCGCCAGCAGTGCGACTAGCGGGGGGAGGAGGGATACGCAGTATTTT. This gives the protein CASSATSGGRRDTQYF.

This clone was found once. The chain links TRBV12-3 or TRBV12-4 to TRBJ2-3; D gene unclear. Trimming took 3 bases from V and 6 from J, leaving 10 bases between them. This CDR3 has 13 amino acids. Here the CDR3 DNA reads TGTGCCAGCAGTTTCGTCAGGCCCGATACGCAGTATTTT. Amino acids: CASSFVRPDTQYF.

The chain uses TRBV30 and TRBJ1-1; 8 nucleotides match TRBD1. Trimming took 0 bases from V and 1 from J; bases not matched to a gene: 13. Germline lookup yields CDR1 GTSNPN and CDR2 SVGIG (reference sequence). The CDR3 contains 18 residues. CDR3 region: CAWSVSDRDYEGNTEAFF. CDR3 DNA sequence: TGTGCCTGGAGTGTTTCGGACAGGGACTATGAGGGGAACACTGAAGCTTTCTTT.

The gene calls are TRBV27 and TRBJ1-5, with TRBD1 matching over 7 bases. CDR1 and CDR2 from the germline V gene are MNHEY and SMNVEV (reference sequence). V lost 6 bases to trimming and J lost 7 bases; unmatched junction nucleotides: 9. This CDR3 comprises 14 residues. In DNA, the CDR3 is TGTGCCAGCAGCAGAAAGGGCAGGGGGCAGCCCCAGCATTTT. Encoded protein: CASSRKGRGQPQHF.

This chain connects TRBV20-1 to TRBJ2-3; no reliable D call. CDR1 and CDR2 (germline): DFQATT, SNEGSKA (reference sequence). Trimming shortened V by 3 bases and J by 6 bases, and 13 bases separated the two germline ends. This CDR3 spans 13 amino acids. The CDR3 region is CSASGPPRDTQYF. CDR3 bases: TGCAGTGCTAGTGGGCCCCCGCGGGATACGCAGTATTTT.

The chain joins TRBV11-2 to TRBJ1-5, with TRBD1 as a possible D gene (6 bases). V was cut by 1 base and J by 5 bases, with 12 bases left in between. Germline V gives CDR1 SGHAT, CDR2 FQNNGV. This CDR3 comprises 15 residues. This chain's CDR3 is CASSLAGGPYQPQHF. CDR3 sequence (DNA): TGTGCCAGCAGCTTAGCTGGGGGCCCTTATCAGCCCCAGCATTTT.

The V and J genes are TRBV30 and TRBJ2-3, with a possible D match to TRBD2 (6 bases). CDR3 length: 14 residues. Trimming took off 3 bases at V and 6 bases at J, with 16 bases between the two ends. The germline V gene encodes CDR1 GTSNPN and CDR2 SVGIG (reference sequence). CDR3 loop: CAWRAAGRSDTQYF. DNA of the CDR3: TGTGCCTGGAGGGCTGCGGGGAGATCGGATACGCAGTATTTT.

This chain connects TRBV3-1 (or the pseudogene TRBV3-2) to TRBJ2-7; TRBD2 matches 11 bases. Germline CDR1 is LGHDT and CDR2 is YNNKEL (reference sequence). This CDR3 has 14 residues. V lost 5 bases, J lost 2 bases, and 2 bases stayed unmatched. The CDR3 sequence: CASSFSGGAYEQYF. CDR3 nucleotide sequence: TGTGCCAGCAGCTTTAGCGGGGGGGCCTACGAGCAGTACTTC.

This clone was recorded only once. J is TRBJ2-2 and V is TRBV28; 11 nucleotides line up with TRBD2. After removal of 6 bases from V and 4 bases from J, the junction contained 4 bases not matched to a gene. Germline CDR1 and CDR2: MDHEN and SYDVKM. The CDR3 extends over 15 amino acids. DNA for the CDR3: TGTGCCAGCAGACATAGCGGGGGGGGCACCGGGGAGCTGTTTTTT. Amino acid sequence: CASRHSGGGTGELFF.

The V gene is TRBV7-9, the J gene TRBJ2-1, with D possibly TRBD1 on 5 matching bases. Germline CDR1 and CDR2: SEHNR and FQNEAQ (reference sequence). V was cut by 5 bases and J by 2 bases, with 16 bases left in between. The CDR3 contains 16 residues. CDR3 coding DNA: TGTGCCAGCAGCGCCAGGGAAACAGTCCCCTACAATGAGCAGTTCTTC. It specifies CASSARETVPYNEQFF.

About this clone: The junction departs from the called germline gene at one end, perhaps through a read error. The rearrangement joins TRBV14 to TRBJ1-2; a possible D gene is TRBD1 (5 bases). This CDR3 comprises 13 residues. Germline assignment: CDR1 SGHDN and CDR2 FVKESK. CDR3 in DNA: TGTGCCAGCAGCCAAGATTTAGGAGACAGAGGTTCCTTC. It specifies CASSQDLGDRGSF.

V and J are TRBV6-1 and TRBJ1-4; unclear D gene. The CDR3 has 15 residues. Trimming removed 2 bases from V and 7 bases from J, with 14 bases in between. Germline CDR1 reads MNHNS; CDR2 reads SASEGT. The CDR3 region has the DNA TGTGCCAGCAGTGAATTCGGGGATAGGAGTGAAAAACTGTTTTTT. It specifies CASSEFGDRSEKLFF.